This TCR beta chain was captured in a study of blood T cell repertoires in COVID-19. Study-wide background: T cells, B-cell-depleted T cells, or PBMCs provided the cDNA or gDNA that served as material.

The germline gives CDR1 MGHRA, CDR2 YSYEKL. With 3 bases removed from V and 4 bases from J, the gap between germline ends came to 12 bases. The CDR3 totals 14 residues. TCRdb's copy holds only in-frame clones and misses some; the assay was immunoSEQ multiplex PCR. The data hold under 70,000 clones, with 80% to 85% observed a single time. The chain employs TRBV4-1 and TRBJ2-5, with D possibly TRBD1 on 6 matching bases. This clonotype was sampled from a woman older than 75 with acute or convalescent COVID-19. Material for sequencing was peripheral blood. The CDR3 DNA sequence: TGCGCCAGCAGCCAGGTACAGGGAGCAGAGACCCAGTACTTC. It encodes CASSQVQGAETQYF.